Following are 18 T cell receptor beta chains from one sample sequenced in a study of cytomegalovirus exposure and HLA in healthy donors. In the PCR, 60 Vbeta and 13 Jbeta primers were used. Libraries were prepared by immunoSEQ multiplex PCR; TCRdb keeps only in-frame clonotypes and omits some of them. The sample lists 40,000 to 55,000 clones; 70% to 80% were seen once. The sample was PBMCs. Source of these receptors: a woman in her thirties or forties in good health and CMV-seropositive.

V gene TRBV29-1 combines with J gene TRBJ2-5; 7 nucleotides align to TRBD2. Germline lookup yields CDR1 SQVTM and CDR2 ANQGSEA. The CDR3 loop spans 14 amino acids. Germline trimming cut 8 bases from V and 1 base from J; bases unmatched to any gene: 10. The CDR3 spells CSYSGVGVQETQYF. Here the CDR3 DNA reads TGCAGCTACAGCGGGGTTGGGGTCCAAGAGACCCAGTACTTC. Drawing the rest from reference TRBV29-1 and TRBJ2-5, the complete variable domain is SAVISQKPSRDICQRGTSLTIQCQVDSQVTMMFWYRQQPGQSLTLIATANQGSEATYESGFVIDKFPISRPNLTFSTLTVSNMSPEDSSIYLCSYSGVGVQETQYFGPGTRLLVL.

The rearrangement uses TRBV7-2 and TRBJ1-6; the match to TRBD1 covers 8 bases. Germline values: CDR1 SGHTA, CDR2 FQGNSA. The CDR3 extends over 16 amino acids. Trimming at V came to 5 bases and at J to 7 bases, leaving 10 bases not matched to a gene. CDR3 protein: CASSRRTGQGNSPLHF. Written as DNA, the CDR3 is TGTGCCAGCAGCCGAAGGACAGGACAGGGAAATTCACCCCTCCACTTT.

The V call is TRBV5-1, the J call TRBJ1-2, with D perhaps matching TRBD1 (5 bases). This CDR3 is 14 amino acids long. V lost 0 bases to trimming and J lost 3 bases, with 9 bases between them. Germline CDR1 and CDR2: SGHRS and YFSETQ. The DNA for the CDR3 is TGCGCCAGCAGCTTGGATCAGGGCCACTATGGCTACACCTTC. Its protein product is CASSLDQGHYGYTF.

This chain links TRBV6-5 with TRBJ2-7; 8 bases agree with TRBD2. The V segment lost 6 bases and the J segment 1 base; nucleotides outside the gene matches: 8. The CDR3 contains 15 residues. Germline CDR1 is MNHEY and CDR2 is SVGAGI. CDR3 sequence reads: CASSSPGLGSYEQYF. CDR3 in DNA: TGTGCCAGCAGCTCCCCGGGACTAGGATCCTACGAGCAGTACTTC.

The rearrangement links TRBV7-2 to TRBJ2-7, with 9 bases fitting TRBD1. The CDR3 is 14 residues long. Germline V gene data show CDR1 as SGHTA and CDR2 as FQGNSA. Trimming at V came to 5 bases and at J to 3 bases, leaving 5 bases not matched to a gene. CDR3 nucleotides: TGTGCCAGCAGCGGCCGGGACAGGGTCTACGAGCAGTACTTC. It is translated as CASSGRDRVYEQYF.

The V and J genes are TRBV7-2 and TRBJ1-2; 8 positions agree with TRBD1. The germline CDR1 and CDR2 sequences are SGHTA and FQGNSA. V was clipped by 2 bases and J by 4 bases; unmatched bases: 3. The CDR3 contains 14 residues. For the CDR3, the DNA is TGTGCCAGCAGCTTACAGGGGGCTGGCTATGGCTACACCTTC. It encodes CASSLQGAGYGYTF.

This rearrangement joins TRBV5-4 to TRBJ1-3, with D tentatively TRBD1 (6 bases). The V gene lost 3 bases and the J gene lost 3 bases, with 16 bases spanning the gap. CDR1 is SGHNT and CDR2 is YYREEE in the germline V gene (reference sequence). CDR3 length: 16 amino acids. This CDR3 reads CASSSGARVGGNTIYF. The CDR3 coding sequence is TGTGCCAGCAGCTCAGGGGCTCGGGTCGGTGGAAACACCATATATTTT.

The CDR3, as DNA: TGTGCCAGCAGCTTAGCGCTATATGAGCAGTTCTTC. Amino acids: CASSLALYEQFF. This chain links TRBV11-2 with TRBJ2-1; D unclear. V was shortened by 1 base and J by 8 bases, with 6 bases between the two germline ends. Germline CDR1 and CDR2: SGHAT and FQNNGV. CDR3 length: 12 residues. The variable domain in full, with the rest retrieved from reference TRBV11-2 and TRBJ2-1, is EAGVAQSPRYKIIEKRQSVAFWCNPISGHATLYWYQQILGQGPKLLIQFQNNGVVDDSQLPKDRFSAERLKGVDSTLKIQPAKLEDSAVYLCASSLALYEQFFGPGTRLTVL.

V gene TRBV4-2 combines with J gene TRBJ2-7; 12 bases are shared with TRBD2. The CDR3 runs to 15 residues. Looked up from germline, CDR1 is LGHNA and CDR2 is YNFKEQ. V lost 3 bases and J lost 5; bases outside the gene matches: 5. The CDR3 loop reads CASSQRLAGVDEQYF. The DNA for the CDR3 is TGTGCCAGCAGCCAGCGACTAGCGGGGGTCGACGAGCAGTACTTC.

V gene TRBV19 combines with J gene TRBJ2-1, with 7 bases identical to TRBD2. Unmatched junction bases numbered 21, after V lost 5 bases and J lost 5 bases. The CDR3 is 19 residues long. CDR1 and CDR2 (germline): LNHDA, SQIVND (reference sequence). The CDR3 DNA reads TGTGCCAGTAGTCCCCCGGGCGGTTATCGGGGGGTAGGCGACAATGAGCAGTTCTTC. Translation gives CASSPPGGYRGVGDNEQFF.

V usage is TRBV18 and J usage is TRBJ1-1; 7 positions match TRBD1. There are 13 residues in the CDR3. Germline V lookup: CDR1 KGHSH, CDR2 LQKENI. The junction had 3 bases not matched to a gene; V was cut back by 3 bases and J by 5 bases. The CDR3 is CASSPQDRTEAFF. Here the CDR3 DNA reads TGTGCCAGCTCACCGCAGGACAGGACTGAAGCTTTCTTT.

The chain recombines TRBV4-2 with TRBJ2-7, with D tentatively TRBD1 (6 bases). The CDR3 consists of 16 residues. Trimming shortened V by 0 bases and J by 2 bases, and 14 bases separated the two germline ends. Germline V gives CDR1 LGHNA, CDR2 YNFKEQ. The CDR3 DNA is TGTGCCAGCAGCCAAGACCCAGGGGTGGGGACCTACGAGCAGTACTTC. Protein sequence: CASSQDPGVGTYEQYF.

The chain uses TRBV6-5 and TRBJ2-7; tentative D call: TRBD2 (5 bases). Germline CDR1 is MNHEY and CDR2 is SVGAGI. The length of the CDR3 is 11 residues. Trimming pared 5 bases from V and 5 bases from J, leaving 7 bases between. The CDR3 DNA sequence: TGTGCCAGCAGTAACGGGGACGAGCAGTACTTC. Encoded protein: CASSNGDEQYF.

The chain links TRBV7-8 to TRBJ2-3; D perhaps matches TRBD2 (6 bases). V was clipped by 6 bases and J by 10 bases, with 14 bases between them. This CDR3 spans 12 amino acids. Germline V CDR1 and CDR2: SGHVS, FQNEAQ. The CDR3 reads CASSATGTAQYF. In nucleotides, the CDR3 is TGTGCCAGCAGTGCTACCGGGACTGCGCAGTATTTT.

The chain carries TRBV10-1 and TRBJ2-7, with TRBD2 matching 11 bases. The CDR3 contains 15 residues. Germline V lookup: CDR1 WNHNN, CDR2 SYGVQD (reference sequence). Trimming removed 6 bases from V and 2 bases from J; junction bases left unmatched: 6. The CDR3 nucleotides read TGCGCCAGCAGGGAACGACTAGCGGGGACCTACGAGCAGTACTTC. Amino acid sequence: CASRERLAGTYEQYF.

The chain links TRBV28 to TRBJ2-3; 8 nucleotides align to TRBD2. V lost 4 bases, J lost 4 bases, and 4 bases stayed unmatched. The germline V gene encodes CDR1 MDHEN and CDR2 SYDVKM. This CDR3 region has 14 residues. The CDR3 nucleotides are TGTGCCAGCAGTTCCCCGGGACTAGCAGATACGCAGTATTTT. It encodes CASSSPGLADTQYF.

The genes are TRBV5-1 and TRBJ2-2, with 8 bases identical to TRBD2. The J segment lost 7 bases and the V segment lost 2 bases, leaving 7 bases of the junction unmatched. Germline CDR1 is SGHRS and CDR2 is YFSETQ. The CDR3 extends over 15 amino acids. The CDR3 loop is CASSLGRGGYGELFF. As DNA, the CDR3 is TGCGCCAGCAGCTTAGGCCGGGGGGGCTACGGGGAGCTGTTTTTT. Drawing the rest from reference TRBV5-1 and TRBJ2-2, the complete variable domain is KAGVTQTPRYLIKTRGQQVTLSCSPISGHRSVSWYQQTPGQGLQFLFEYFSETQRNKGNFPGRFSGRQFSNSRSEMNVSTLELGDSALYLCASSLGRGGYGELFFGEGSRLTVL.

The CDR3: CASSQGIRGSYNEQFF. For the CDR3, the DNA is TGTGCCAGCAGCCAGGGGATAAGGGGTTCCTACAATGAGCAGTTCTTC. The rearrangement joins TRBV4-2 to TRBJ2-1; D possibly corresponds to TRBD1 (5 bases). The V gene's germline CDR1 is LGHNA and CDR2 YNFKEQ. Trimming shortened V by 3 bases and J by 1 base, and 13 bases separated the two germline ends. The CDR3 runs 16 residues.